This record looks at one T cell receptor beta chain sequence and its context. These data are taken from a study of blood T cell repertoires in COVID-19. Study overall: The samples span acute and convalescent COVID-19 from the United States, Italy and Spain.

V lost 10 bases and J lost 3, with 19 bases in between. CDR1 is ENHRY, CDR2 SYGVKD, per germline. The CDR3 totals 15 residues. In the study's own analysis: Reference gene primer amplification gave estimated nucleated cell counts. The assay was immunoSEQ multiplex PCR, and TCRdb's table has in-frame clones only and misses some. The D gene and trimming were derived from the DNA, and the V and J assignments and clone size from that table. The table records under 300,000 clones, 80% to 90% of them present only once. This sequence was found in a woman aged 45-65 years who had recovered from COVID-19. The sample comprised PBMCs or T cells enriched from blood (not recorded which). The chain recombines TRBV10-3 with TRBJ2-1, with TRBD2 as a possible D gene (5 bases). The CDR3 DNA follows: TGTGCCACAAGAGAAGCGGCTTTCTTCTACAATGAGCAGTTCTTC. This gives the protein CATREAAFFYNEQFF.